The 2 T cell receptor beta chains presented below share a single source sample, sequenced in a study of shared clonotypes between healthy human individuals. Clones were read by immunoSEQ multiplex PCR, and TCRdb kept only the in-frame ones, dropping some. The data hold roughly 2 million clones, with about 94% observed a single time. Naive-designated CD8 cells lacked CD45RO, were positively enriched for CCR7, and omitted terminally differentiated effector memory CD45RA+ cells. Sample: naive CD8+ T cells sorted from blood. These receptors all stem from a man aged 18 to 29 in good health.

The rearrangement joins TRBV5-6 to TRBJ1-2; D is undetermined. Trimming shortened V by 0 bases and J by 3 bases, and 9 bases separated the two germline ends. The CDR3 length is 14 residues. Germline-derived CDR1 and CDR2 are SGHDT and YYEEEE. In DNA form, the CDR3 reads TGTGCCAGCAGCTTGGTTCCGGATGACTATGGCTACACCTTC. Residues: CASSLVPDDYGYTF.

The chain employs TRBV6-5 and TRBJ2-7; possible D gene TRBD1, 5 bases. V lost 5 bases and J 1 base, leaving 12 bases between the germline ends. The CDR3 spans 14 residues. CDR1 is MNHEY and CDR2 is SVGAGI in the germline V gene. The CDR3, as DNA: TGTGCCAGCAGTACGGACATCCTATCCTACGAGCAGTACTTC. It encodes CASSTDILSYEQYF.